The clone carrying this T cell receptor (beta chain) was counted a single time. Its antigen remains unidentified. Since a much larger clone is just one base distant, this may be a read error. This entry belongs to a study of T-cell memory formation after mild COVID-19. Germline trimming cut 7 bases from V and 7 bases from J; bases unmatched to any gene: 8. Per the germline V gene, CDR1 is DFQATT and CDR2 is SNEGSKA (reference sequence). The length of the CDR3 is 14 residues. The study, taken as a whole, reports: CD4+ contracting clones were found mainly in CM and EM, and CD8+ ones in EMRA.

TCRdb used MiXCR to reprocess the 5' RACE reads, holding one entry per CDR3 protein. This table holds around 33,000 distinct CDR3 sequences, under 25% found once. The TCR sequence derives from an adult who had mild COVID-19 (a few samples of this study predate the infection). Cell type and time point are not known. The V gene is TRBV20-1, the J gene TRBJ1-6, with 9 positions matching TRBD1. The sample taken for sequencing was PBMCs or a T cell subset sorted from them (not recorded which). CDR3 residues: CSDSQGTGNSPLHF. The CDR3 nucleotides are TGCAGTGATAGCCAAGGGACAGGGAATTCACCCCTCCACTTT.